Reported below is one TCR beta chain. The sample originates from a study of blood T cell repertoires in COVID-19. This table comes from immunoSEQ multiplex PCR, and its TCRdb copy is limited to in-frame clones, with some not included. The sample comprises 400,000 to 450,000 clones, roughly nine tenths of which are singletons, and 0.95% to 1.3% rests with the top ten. This CDR3 is 10 amino acids long. Germline V gives CDR1 DFQATT, CDR2 SNEGSKA (reference sequence). Deletions cut 5 bases from V and 6 bases from J, with 6 bases between. The J gene is TRBJ2-3, the V gene TRBV20-1, with TRBD2 as a possible D gene (6 bases). Sequencing was carried out using PBMCs or T cells enriched from blood (not recorded which). This TCR derives from a man aged 25 to 40 who had recovered from COVID-19. CDR3 bases: TGCAGTGCTGGGGGGGATACGCAGTATTTT. Its translation is CSAGGDTQYF.